This entry is about one T cell receptor beta chain. The target of this receptor is not known. No base quality information exists; no much larger clone differs at one position. The cohort was made up of about 610 healthy bone marrow donors. Cohort members were all nominally healthy when sampled, although unrecorded immune exposures were likely present. The donor was CMV seropositive and was included in the group of 289 seropositive cohort members. Each donor provided a peripheral blood sample, and peripheral blood mononuclear cells were used for TCR beta sequencing. The Qiagen DNeasy Blood Extraction Kit was used to extract genomic DNA from the blood cell samples. The V end gives up 1 base and the J end 7 bases, leaving 7 bases in the junction not matched to a gene. CDR1 and CDR2 are read off the germline V gene as MGHRA and YSYEKL. The CDR3 holds 15 amino acids from the cysteine to the phenylalanine. Only the CDR3 DNA is retained, 45 bases long and in frame from the first base.

The sample comes from a study of cytomegalovirus exposure and HLA in healthy donors (dated by TCRdb to about 2017). Regarding the research as a whole: According to an earlier analysis of a few hundred of the donors, 150 million to 200 million T cells yielded roughly 110 million unique TCR beta sequences and more than 250 Gb of sequence data. A later genetic analysis took genome-wide SNP genotypes for about 55% of the 666 donors and used that subset as a discovery cohort. Rather than drawing on any new phenotypic data, the later analysis identified candidate immune exposures from TCR beta sequences and the way those sequences occurred across donors. Among a few hundred genotyped donors of the cohort, an average of approximately 250,000 unique TCR beta nucleotide sequences were sequenced per donor, about a sixth of them non-productive. All discovery cohort repertoires had been generated on a single sequencing platform. The aim of the study was to test whether cataloging public T cell receptors could identify signatures of past pathogen exposure. A few DR-DQ haplotypes were treated as single units for association and clustering because of strong linkage in the cohort. The T cell repertoires of some 670 subjects were profiled by immunosequencing and related to cytomegalovirus serostatus. Donor age, sex, ethnicity and CMV serostatus were collected together with the repertoire data. An early release covering 500 to 750 HLA-typed donors comprised approximately 300 gigabases of sequencing data and 85 million or so unique TCR sequences. HLA typing covered class I and class II loci at four-digit resolution. To study patterns of TCR occurrence, a later analysis re-analyzed previously published TCR beta repertoires from hundreds of donors and added high-resolution HLA genotyping. Of the roughly 400 genotyped donors, 81% fell in the genetic ancestry cluster associated with self-reported Caucasian donors. Typing coverage differed by locus: A, B, C, DRB1 and DQB1 were typed in roughly 620-630 donors, DQA1 in about 510, DPA1 in around 600, and DPB1 in around 490. To predict cytomegalovirus infection status, the study brought together high-throughput TCR immunosequencing, statistical association of individual TCRs with disease status, and machine learning. To decide whether each TCR beta V gene segment behaved as functional or pseudogenic, an earlier analysis of some 600 of the donors relied on high-throughput TCR beta sequencing. In addition to the first cohort of 650 to 800 subjects, a separate validation cohort of 120 different subjects was used. The study at large found these results: Only TCR beta chains were sequenced in this cohort, and the absence of alpha or paired-chain data limited detectable features. In an earlier analysis of approximately 590 of the donors, most TCR beta V segments were observed in productive rearrangements about 90% or about 30% of the time, broadly matching IMGT annotations. A group of highly shared sequence variants was considered likely to be a technical artifact of the sequencing pipeline. The earlier analysis of a few hundred of the donors excluded approximately 17 rarely observed V segments, including chromosome 9 orphons, because counts were too low. A later genetic analysis associated a missense DCLRE1C variant with V-gene and J-gene trimming of TCR beta chains, and an independent cohort replicated the association. A later analysis found that HLA-associated TCR beta chains were more clonally expanded and had lower generation probabilities than equally common non-associated chains. The study listed approximately 150 TCR beta chains as associated with cytomegalovirus. Across donors, most TCR sequences were observed very rarely, whereas some public TCRs were present in many individuals. A few of the identified cytomegalovirus-associated TCR beta chains were confirmed in vitro to be specific for cytomegalovirus antigens. According to a later analysis, parvovirus B19, influenza, CMV and Epstein-Barr virus appeared linked to several top co-occurrence clusters. In a later analysis, most CMV-associated TCR beta chains were found to appear HLA-restricted, with HLA associations seemingly driven largely by CMV exposure. When HLA alleles, especially DR and DQ, strongly co-occurred, attributing TCR associations to individual alleles was difficult. At a false discovery rate of 0.05, a later analysis linked approximately 18,000 TCR beta sequences to specific HLA alleles. The authors suggested that the approach could potentially be extended to other disease states and immunological phenotypes. According to a later analysis, TCR association rates differed among HLA loci, with DRB1 alleles showing the most associated TCRs and HLA-C alleles showing the fewest. A later genetic analysis reported fewer N-insertions in productive TCRs among donors in an Asian-associated ancestry cluster than the roughly 700-donor mean. A further reported finding was that TCR beta sequences accurately predicted the HLA-A and HLA-B alleles for most subjects in the first cohort. Linkage disequilibrium might explain the correlated functional status among segregating V segments, but an unknown experimental factor could not be ruled out. For the cohort, immune exposure information was limited to CMV serostatus. Sequencing depth was assumed to be roughly uniform across donors in the presence/absence analyses, though that assumption may not hold. Some IMGT-functional V segments, including TRBV6-2 and TRBV6-3, could not be distinguished by the 87-base-pair reads and were therefore excluded. Because HLA typing was unavailable for some donors at each locus, only the typed subset was used in association tests. The classifier was reported to diagnose cytomegalovirus status with high specificity and sensitivity in both the original cohort and the validation cohort.

Library construction relied on the immunoSEQ multiplex PCR assay. The multiplex PCR relied on a mix of 60 forward primers for TCR Vbeta segments and 13 reverse primers for TCR Jbeta segments. A multiplex PCR assay on genomic DNA amplified the CDR3 region of rearranged TCR beta genes. Amplified TCR beta libraries were sequenced as 87-base-pair reads on the Illumina HiSeq System. As for the original processing: Across the roughly 640 repertoires, a later analysis counted roughly 77 million unique TCR beta chains, around 10 million of which were shared by at least two donors. To remove PCR and sequencing errors, raw reads were error-corrected and collapsed into unique sequences using a nearest-neighbor algorithm that merged closely related sequences. Alignment of CDR3 sequences to IMGT reference sequences was used to assign V, D and J gene segments. For a sequence to be retained, a match of at least six nucleotides was required to both a V gene segment and a J gene segment. A rearrangement counted as productive if the CDR3 had no stop codons and remained in frame with V and J, and every other rearrangement counted as non-productive. Following IMGT convention, CDR3 was defined as the stretch from the second conserved V-encoded cysteine up to the conserved J-encoded phenylalanine. Sequences without an unambiguous match to a single V gene segment were excluded from the earlier analysis of almost 600 of the donors. An earlier analysis of a few hundred of the donors classified V segments as functional when productive rearrangements were above 56.7% and as segregating when the standard deviation between donors was above 5%. To diagnose cytomegalovirus status from the catalog of TCR beta chain sequences, a statistical classification framework was built. In a later analysis, V and J genes were assigned by comparing TCR nucleotide sequences against IMGT/GENE-DB human TR gene sequences. A later analysis assigned CDR3 sequences and most-parsimonious VDJ recombination scenarios with the TCRdist pipeline. A later analysis defined each TCR beta chain by its CDR3 amino acid sequence plus V-gene family, and excluded reads lacking a unique V-gene family. To address suspected cross-contamination and a sequencing artifact, a later analysis removed several hundred highly shared, low-generation-probability nucleotide sequences. For each public chain, a later analysis derived a clonal expansion index from normalized ranks of inferred template counts within each repertoire. A later analysis computed generation probabilities with a VDJ recombination model fitted to out-of-frame rearrangements, and checked the results against IGoR. A later analysis scored TCR-TCR, TCR-HLA and TCR-CMV co-occurrence with hypergeometric tests, applying a repertoire-size bias correction to TCR pairs. A later analysis estimated false discovery rates by permuting HLA or CMV assignments 20 times. In a later analysis, co-occurring TCRs were grouped using DBSCAN, and TCRdist sequence similarity was added for clustering within HLA-allele-positive subsets. Repertoires with fewer than 30,000 or more than 120,000 public chains were left out of co-occurrence clustering, as were about five repertoires with anomalous nucleotide sharing. TCRdb limited this immuneACCESS table to in-frame rearrangements with V and J called. A share of clones is missing; checked studies link under half to unresolved V genes, and the rest is unexplained. The V and J calls and clone size are taken from that table; D and trimming were inferred from the DNA. This sample holds approximately 120,000 clones; about 76% were observed only once. The ten largest account for approximately 12% of the sample.

Source material: PBMCs. The sequence links TRBV4-1 to TRBJ2-5, and 9 junction bases match TRBD2. The source of this sequence is a middle-aged woman in good health and CMV-seropositive. Here is the DNA: TGCGCCAGCAGCCAAGTGTTCAGCGGGGGGCTGACCCAGTACTTC. It encodes CASSQVFSGGLTQYF.